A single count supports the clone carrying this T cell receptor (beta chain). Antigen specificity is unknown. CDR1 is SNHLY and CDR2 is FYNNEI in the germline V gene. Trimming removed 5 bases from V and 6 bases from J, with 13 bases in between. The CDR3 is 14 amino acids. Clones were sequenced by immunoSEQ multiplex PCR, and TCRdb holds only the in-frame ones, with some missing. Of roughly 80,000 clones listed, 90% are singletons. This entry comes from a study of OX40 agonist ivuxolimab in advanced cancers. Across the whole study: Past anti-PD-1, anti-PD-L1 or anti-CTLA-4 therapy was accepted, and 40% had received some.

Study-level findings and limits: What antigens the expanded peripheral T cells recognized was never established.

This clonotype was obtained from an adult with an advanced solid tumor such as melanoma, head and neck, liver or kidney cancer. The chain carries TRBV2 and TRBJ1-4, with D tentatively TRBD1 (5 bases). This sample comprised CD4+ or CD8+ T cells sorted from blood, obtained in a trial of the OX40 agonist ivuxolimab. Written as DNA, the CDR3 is TGTGCCAGCAGTCGGGACCAGAAGGATGAAAAACTGTTTTTT. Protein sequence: CASSRDQKDEKLFF. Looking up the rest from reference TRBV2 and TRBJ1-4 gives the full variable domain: EPEVTQTPSHQVTQMGQEVILRCVPISNHLYFYWYRQILGQKVEFLVSFYNNEISEKSEIFDDQFSVERPDGSNFTLKIRSTKLEDSAMYFCASSRDQKDEKLFFGSGTQLSVL.